One sample yielded the 24 T cell receptor beta chains listed below, sequenced in a study of immune evolution from preneoplasia to lung adenocarcinoma. The assay was immunoSEQ multiplex PCR, and TCRdb's table has in-frame clones only and misses some. The sample records 5,000 to 6,000 clones, approximately 85% being singletons. The material sequenced was FFPE normal lung tissue adjacent to the tumor. The receptor source for this set is a person between 50 and 70 years old with lung adenocarcinoma.

This clone was found a few times. The V gene is TRBV5-1, the J gene TRBJ1-2; maybe TRBD1 (6 bases). The CDR3 is made up of 17 amino acids. Trimming removed 0 bases at V and 0 bases at J, with 15 bases between. Per germline, CDR1 SGHRS and CDR2 YFSETQ. The CDR3 loop reads CASSLDGQKPSNYGYTF. The DNA for the CDR3 is TGCGCCAGCAGCTTGGACGGACAGAAGCCTTCTAACTATGGCTACACCTTC.

This sequence joins TRBV28 and TRBJ2-1; TRBD1 matches 8 bases. The V and J ends lost 5 bases and 4 bases, in that order; junction bases with no gene match: 10. The CDR3 runs 16 residues. Germline V gene sequence: CDR1 MDHEN, CDR2 SYDVKM. In DNA, the CDR3 is TGTGCCAGCAGTACCCAACAGGGGGGCAGGTACAATGAGCAGTTCTTC. Amino acids: CASSTQQGGRYNEQFF.

CDR3: CAWGSRLEYNEQFF. DNA of the CDR3: TGTGCCTGGGGGTCACGACTCGAATACAATGAGCAGTTCTTC. The chain couples TRBV30 to TRBJ2-1; D is ambiguous. CDR1 is GTSNPN, CDR2 SVGIG, per germline (reference sequence). The CDR3 contains 14 residues. V was shortened by 5 bases and J by 4 bases, with 15 bases between the two germline ends.

This clone was picked up a small number of times. The V and J genes are TRBV30 and TRBJ1-5; 10 positions agree with TRBD1. V shed 2 bases, J shed 2 bases, and the junction held 9 bases outside the gene matches. The length of the CDR3 is 17 residues. Per the germline V gene, CDR1 is GTSNPN and CDR2 is SVGIG (reference sequence). Here the CDR3 reads CAWSRDRGSMGNQPQHF. The DNA for the CDR3 is TGTGCCTGGAGTCGGGACAGGGGAAGTATGGGCAATCAGCCCCAGCATTTT.

This clone came up a few times. The V call is TRBV30, the J call TRBJ1-4; no clear D. CDR3 length: 16 amino acids. Trimming removed 0 bases at V and 4 bases at J, with 15 bases between. The germline CDR1 and CDR2 sequences are GTSNPN and SVGIG (reference sequence). The CDR3 reads CAWSVEFGKFNEKLFF. As DNA, the CDR3 is TGTGCCTGGAGTGTTGAATTTGGGAAATTTAATGAAAAACTGTTTTTT.

V is TRBV2 and J is TRBJ1-1; D unresolved. This CDR3 is 15 amino acids long. In germline, CDR1 is SNHLY, CDR2 FYNNEI. The V and J ends lost 3 bases and 2 bases respectively, with 13 bases between them. The CDR3: CASSDLQSPNTEAFF. CDR3 nucleotide sequence: TGTGCCAGCAGTGACCTTCAGTCCCCTAACACTGAAGCTTTCTTT. The whole variable domain, filled in from reference TRBV2 and TRBJ1-1, reads EPEVTQTPSHQVTQMGQEVILRCVPISNHLYFYWYRQILGQKVEFLVSFYNNEISEKSEIFDDQFSVERPDGSNFTLKIRSTKLEDSAMYFCASSDLQSPNTEAFFGQGTRLTVV.

V usage is TRBV29-1 and J usage is TRBJ1-1; D gene uncertain. Germline-derived CDR1 and CDR2 are SQVTM and ANQGSEA. There are 10 residues in the CDR3. V dropped 7 bases and J dropped 0 bases, with 3 bases sitting between them. The CDR3, as DNA: TGCAGCGGTATGAACACTGAAGCTTTCTTT. It yields the protein CSGMNTEAFF.

The genes are TRBV2 and TRBJ1-2, with TRBD1 identical over 10 bases. This CDR3 spans 15 amino acids. The V and J ends lost 7 bases and 8 bases, in that order; junction bases with no gene match: 13. The germline V gene has CDR1 SNHLY and CDR2 FYNNEI. The CDR3 coding sequence is TGTGCCAGCACCGACGGGGGACAGGGGCTCTGGGGCTACACCTTC. This codes for CASTDGGQGLWGYTF.

This clone is a singleton in its sample. This chain uses TRBV10-2 with TRBJ2-7, with 9 positions matching TRBD1. V gave up 6 bases and J gave up 4 bases; unmatched junction bases: 16. The CDR3 is 17 residues long. The V gene's germline CDR1 is WSHSY and CDR2 SAAADI. CDR3 in amino acids: CASSKPGQGAMGYEQYF. Here the CDR3 DNA reads TGCGCCAGCAGCAAACCGGGACAGGGCGCCATGGGGTACGAGCAGTACTTC.

The chain links TRBV4-1 to TRBJ1-2, with D perhaps TRBD1 (5 bases). CDR1 is MGHRA and CDR2 is YSYEKL in the germline V gene. Trimming pared 0 bases from V and 10 bases from J, leaving 12 bases between. The CDR3 is 13 amino acids. Written as DNA, the CDR3 is TGCGCCAGCAGCCAAGATAAAAAGACAGACTACACCTTC. Translation gives CASSQDKKTDYTF.

V usage is TRBV9 and J usage is TRBJ2-5; the D is unclear. Between the trimmed V and J ends, which lost 0 bases and 2 bases, there was a span of 11 bases. Per the germline V gene, CDR1 is SGDLS and CDR2 is YYNGEE. The CDR3 sequence is 15 residues long. The CDR3 protein is CASSVGVGRQETQYF. The CDR3 DNA follows: TGTGCCAGCAGCGTAGGAGTGGGAAGGCAAGAGACCCAGTACTTC. The full variable domain, in which reference TRBV9 and TRBJ2-5 provide the parts outside the CDR3, is DSGVTQTPKHLITATGQRVTLRCSPRSGDLSVYWYQQSLDQGLQFLIQYYNGEERAKGNILERFSAQQFPDLHSELNLSSLELGDSALYFCASSVGVGRQETQYFGPGTRLLVL.

The chain recombines TRBV7-8 with TRBJ1-2; 11 bases line up with TRBD1. The CDR3 has 15 residues. Germline CDR1 reads SGHVS; CDR2 reads FQNEAQ. The V segment lost 4 bases and the J segment 6 bases; nucleotides outside the gene matches: 7. CDR3 residues: CASSSEGDRGNGYTF. The CDR3, as DNA: TGTGCCAGCAGCTCGGAGGGGGACAGGGGGAATGGCTACACCTTC.

This chain uses TRBV29-1 with TRBJ2-7; D possibly uses TRBD1 or TRBD2 (5 bases each). Germline CDR1 is SQVTM and CDR2 is ANQGSEA. Trimming removed 4 bases at V and 2 bases at J, with 9 bases between. This CDR3 is 12 amino acids long. The CDR3 DNA reads as TGCAGCGTTGGGGACGGAGCCTACGAGCAGTACTTC. Translating it yields CSVGDGAYEQYF.

The chain employs TRBV28 and TRBJ1-2; perhaps TRBD1 as D (5 bases). The CDR3 has 13 residues. The V end was cut by 1 base, the J end by 8 bases, with 11 bases between. Germline V gene sequence: CDR1 MDHEN, CDR2 SYDVKM. The CDR3 loop reads CASSLLRGWGYTF. The CDR3 coding sequence is TGTGCCAGCAGTTTATTAAGGGGTTGGGGCTACACCTTC.

The V call is TRBV28, the J call TRBJ1-2; perhaps TRBD1 as D (5 bases). This CDR3 has 16 amino acids. Trimming pared 2 bases from V and 6 bases from J, leaving 19 bases between. Germline CDR1 MDHEN, CDR2 SYDVKM. CDR3 coding DNA: TGTGCCAGCAGTTTAAAGTTTAAGGGGAAGGCTAATGGCTACACCTTC. Translated, it gives CASSLKFKGKANGYTF.

CDR3 residues: CASSTGGNTIYF. The CDR3 coding sequence is TGTGCCAGCAGCACTGGTGGAAACACCATATATTTT. The V call is TRBV13, the J call TRBJ1-3; D call uncertain. The CDR3 length is 12 residues. Trimming took 5 bases from V and 3 from J, leaving 5 bases between them. Germline V CDR1 and CDR2: PRHDT, FYEKMQ (reference sequence).

A single count supports this clone. The chain combines TRBV13 with TRBJ1-1; D ambiguous. The germline CDR1 and CDR2 sequences are PRHDT and FYEKMQ (reference sequence). The CDR3 has 16 residues. V lost 2 bases and J 1 base, leaving 14 bases between the germline ends. The CDR3 DNA sequence: TGTGCCAGCAGCTTACGGAATCCCCAGGCGAACACTGAAGCTTTCTTT. It is translated as CASSLRNPQANTEAFF.

Only one count was recorded for this clone. The V and J genes are TRBV4-1 and TRBJ2-3, with D possibly matching TRBD2 (5 bases). Germline V gives CDR1 MGHRA, CDR2 YSYEKL. With 4 bases removed from V and 0 bases from J, the gap between germline ends came to 14 bases. CDR3 size: 16 residues. DNA of the CDR3: TGCGCCAGCAGCCTGGAGTGGACTGCGAGCACAGATACGCAGTATTTT. Encoded protein: CASSLEWTASTDTQYF.

The chain joins TRBV27 to TRBJ2-3; D unresolved. Trimming removed 6 bases from V and 2 bases from J, with 3 bases in between. Looked up from germline, CDR1 is MNHEY and CDR2 is SMNVEV (reference sequence). This CDR3 comprises 11 residues. CDR3 coding DNA: TGTGCCAGCAGCGACACAGATACGCAGTATTTT. This translates into CASSDTDTQYF.

This chain joins TRBV5-4 and TRBJ1-4; 7 bases fit TRBD1. Germline assignment: CDR1 SGHNT and CDR2 YYREEE (reference sequence). This CDR3 has 15 residues. Trimming took 4 bases from V and 0 from J; bases not matched to a gene: 3. CDR3: CASSGGTATNEKLFF. The CDR3 bases are TGTGCCAGCAGCGGGGGGACAGCAACTAATGAAAAACTGTTTTTT.

V usage is TRBV7-8 and J usage is TRBJ1-2; the D is unclear. The CDR3 loop spans 14 amino acids. V was shortened by 5 bases and J by 0 bases, with 10 bases between the two germline ends. Per the germline V gene, CDR1 is SGHVS and CDR2 is FQNEAQ. The CDR3: CASSLAETNYGYTF. The CDR3 bases are TGTGCCAGCAGCCTGGCAGAGACTAACTATGGCTACACCTTC.

This sequence joins TRBV30 and TRBJ2-7; D is perhaps TRBD1 (5 bases). CDR3 length: 9 amino acids. V was clipped by 8 bases and J by 7 bases, with 9 bases between them. CDR1 is GTSNPN and CDR2 is SVGIG in the germline V gene (reference sequence). CDR3 nucleotides: TGTGCCCAAAGGGGAGAGCAGTACTTC. This gives the protein CAQRGEQYF.

The genes are TRBV28 and TRBJ1-1, with a possible D match to TRBD1 (5 bases). CDR1 and CDR2 from the germline V gene are MDHEN and SYDVKM. There are 14 residues in the CDR3. Trimming took 6 bases from V and 1 from J, leaving 12 bases between them. CDR3 residues: CASRYAGQNTEAFF. The CDR3, as DNA: TGTGCCAGCAGGTACGCCGGACAGAACACTGAAGCTTTCTTT.

This clone was observed a single time. The V gene is TRBV5-1, the J gene TRBJ2-1, with TRBD2 matching 12 bases. J gave up 5 bases and V 6 bases, and 9 bases lay outside the gene matches. The CDR3 covers 16 residues. Germline values: CDR1 SGHRS, CDR2 YFSETQ. The CDR3 coding sequence is TGCGCCAGCACATGGCTACTAGCGGGGGGACACAATGAGCAGTTCTTC. Its protein product is CASTWLLAGGHNEQFF.